The 11 T cell receptor beta chains given below trace back to one sample, sequenced in a study of cytomegalovirus exposure and HLA in healthy donors. PCR used 60 Vbeta primers and 13 Jbeta primers. Clones were sequenced by immunoSEQ multiplex PCR, and TCRdb holds only the in-frame ones, with some missing. The table includes over 85,000 clones, about four fifths detected once. Sequencing used PBMCs. These receptors were taken from a female donor in good health and CMV-seropositive.

This clone was seen just once. The V gene is TRBV23-1, the J gene TRBJ1-1; 10 bases line up with TRBD1. TRBV23-1 carries the ORF label, with uncertain function. The CDR3 loop spans 15 amino acids. Trimming took 1 base from V and 6 from J; bases not matched to a gene: 5. This CDR3 is CASSQWSGTGAEAFF. Written as DNA, the CDR3 is TGCGCCAGCAGTCAATGGTCCGGGACAGGGGCTGAAGCTTTCTTT.

The chain carries TRBV5-1 and TRBJ2-1, with 10 bases aligning to TRBD2. The CDR3 is 15 amino acids. Germline V CDR1 and CDR2: SGHRS, YFSETQ. The V and J ends lost 4 bases and 3 bases, in that order; junction bases with no gene match: 4. The CDR3 here is CASSDGTSDYNEQFF. CDR3 in DNA: TGCGCCAGCAGCGACGGGACTAGCGACTACAATGAGCAGTTCTTC.

The chain links TRBV15 to TRBJ1-2, with a possible D match to TRBD1 (5 bases). CDR1 and CDR2 (germline): LNHNV, YYDKDF (reference sequence). Trimming shortened V by 1 base and J by 2 bases, and 8 bases separated the two germline ends. CDR3 length equals 14 residues. The CDR3 region has the DNA TGTGCCACCAGCAGAGCCGACAGCAACTATGGCTACACCTTC. Protein sequence: CATSRADSNYGYTF. Full variable domain (rest looked up from reference TRBV15 and TRBJ1-2): DAMVIQNPRYQVTQFGKPVTLSCSQTLNHNVMYWYQQKSSQAPKLLFHYYDKDFNNEADTPDNFQSRRPNTSFCFLDIRSPGLGDTAMYLCATSRADSNYGYTFGSGTRLTVV.

The chain carries TRBV5-1 and TRBJ2-3; TRBD1 is a possible D gene (6 bases). V gave up 0 bases and J gave up 5 bases, with 10 bases separating them. CDR1 SGHRS and CDR2 YFSETQ come from the germline V gene. The CDR3 length is 14 residues. CDR3 sequence reads: CASSLDREGDTQYF. As DNA, the CDR3 is TGCGCCAGCAGCTTGGACAGGGAAGGAGATACGCAGTATTTT.

The chain joins TRBV5-6 to TRBJ2-2, with TRBD1 as a possible D gene (6 bases). This CDR3 contains 17 residues. Trimming stripped 0 bases from V and 1 base from J, with 13 bases between. CDR1 is SGHDT, CDR2 YYEEEE, per germline. The chain's CDR3 is CASSLVFRTENTGELFF. The CDR3 DNA reads TGTGCCAGCAGCTTGGTTTTTAGGACAGAGAACACCGGGGAGCTGTTTTTT.

V usage is TRBV5-1 and J usage is TRBJ1-2, with TRBD1 matching 7 bases. V shed 3 bases and J 5 bases; nucleotides not matched to a gene: 4. The length of the CDR3 is 13 residues. Germline V gene data show CDR1 as SGHRS and CDR2 as YFSETQ. The chain's CDR3 is CASSWDREYGYTF. The CDR3 DNA reads as TGCGCCAGCAGCTGGGACAGAGAATATGGCTACACCTTC. Using reference TRBV5-1 and TRBJ1-2 for the parts outside the CDR3, the full variable domain is KAGVTQTPRYLIKTRGQQVTLSCSPISGHRSVSWYQQTPGQGLQFLFEYFSETQRNKGNFPGRFSGRQFSNSRSEMNVSTLELGDSALYLCASSWDREYGYTFGSGTRLTVV.

The CDR3: CASSLFKGDPSYNEQFF. For the CDR3, the DNA is TGTGCCAGCAGCCTCTTCAAGGGGGACCCCTCCTACAATGAGCAGTTCTTC. J is TRBJ2-1 and V is TRBV28, with a weak D call TRBD1 (6 bases). CDR1 is MDHEN, CDR2 SYDVKM, per germline. V dropped 6 bases and J dropped 0 bases, with 18 bases sitting between them. The CDR3 extends over 17 amino acids.

This rearrangement joins TRBV5-4 to TRBJ2-1; 14 positions match TRBD2. CDR3 length: 14 residues. V trimming: 4 bases; J trimming: 8 bases; junction bases outside the gene matches: 2. Germline V gene lookup returns CDR1 SGHNT and CDR2 YYREEE (reference sequence). Written as DNA, the CDR3 is TGTGCCAGCAGCCCGACTAGCGGGAGGGATGAGCAGTTCTTC. Its translation: CASSPTSGRDEQFF.

This CDR3 is CASSLDGTSGTYEQYF. The CDR3 DNA reads TGTGCCAGCAGCTTAGACGGGACTAGCGGTACCTACGAGCAGTACTTC. The chain links TRBV7-2 to TRBJ2-7; 11 bases are a match to TRBD2. This CDR3 region has 16 residues. CDR1 is SGHTA and CDR2 is FQGNSA in the germline V gene. The junction had 4 bases not matched to a gene; V was cut back by 1 base and J by 2 bases.

This clone has only one observation. The V gene is TRBV19, the J gene TRBJ2-7; D possibly corresponds to TRBD2 (5 bases). The V end was cut by 5 bases, the J end by 10 bases, with 21 bases between. CDR3 size: 14 residues. Germline CDR1 reads LNHDA; CDR2 reads SQIVND (reference sequence). CDR3: CASSAYRRIEGQYF. As DNA, the CDR3 is TGTGCCAGTAGTGCCTACAGACGAATAGAGGGACAGTACTTC.

The rearrangement uses TRBV9 and TRBJ1-6, with D uncertain. V lost 4 bases and J 7 bases, leaving 12 bases between the germline ends. Germline CDR1 is SGDLS and CDR2 is YYNGEE. This CDR3 is 14 amino acids long. DNA of the CDR3: TGTGCCAGCAGCCAGGCCCAGCTCAATTCACCCCTCCACTTT. Protein: CASSQAQLNSPLHF.